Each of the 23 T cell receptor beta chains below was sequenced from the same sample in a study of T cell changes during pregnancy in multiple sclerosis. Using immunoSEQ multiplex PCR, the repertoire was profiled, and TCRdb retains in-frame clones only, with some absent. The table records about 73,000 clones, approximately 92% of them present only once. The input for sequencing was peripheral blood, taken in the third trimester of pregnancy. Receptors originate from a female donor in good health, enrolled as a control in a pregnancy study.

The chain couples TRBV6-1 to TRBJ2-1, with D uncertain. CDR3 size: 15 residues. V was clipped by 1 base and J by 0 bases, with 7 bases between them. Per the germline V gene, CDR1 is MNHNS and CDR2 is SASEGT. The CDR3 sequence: CASSEEAGSYNEQFF. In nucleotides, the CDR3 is TGTGCCAGCAGTGAAGAGGCAGGCTCCTACAATGAGCAGTTCTTC.

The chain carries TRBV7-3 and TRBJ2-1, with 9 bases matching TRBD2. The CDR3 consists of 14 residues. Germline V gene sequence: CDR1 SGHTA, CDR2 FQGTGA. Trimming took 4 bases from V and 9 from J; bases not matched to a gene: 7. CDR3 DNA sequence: TGTGCCAGCAGCTCAGGGACTAGCTCCAGTGAGCAGTTCTTC. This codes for CASSSGTSSSEQFF. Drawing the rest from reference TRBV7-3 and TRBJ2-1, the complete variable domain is GAGVSQTPSNKVTEKGKYVELRCDPISGHTALYWYRQSLGQGPEFLIYFQGTGAADDSGLPNDRFFAVRPEGSVSTLKIQRTERGDSAVYLCASSSGTSSSEQFFGPGTRLTVL.

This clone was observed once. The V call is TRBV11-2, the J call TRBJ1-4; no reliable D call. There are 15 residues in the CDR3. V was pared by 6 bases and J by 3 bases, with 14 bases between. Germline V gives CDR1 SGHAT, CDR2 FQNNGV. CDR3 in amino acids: CASRFVADSNEKLFF. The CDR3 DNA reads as TGTGCCAGCAGATTTGTAGCCGATTCTAATGAAAAACTGTTTTTT.

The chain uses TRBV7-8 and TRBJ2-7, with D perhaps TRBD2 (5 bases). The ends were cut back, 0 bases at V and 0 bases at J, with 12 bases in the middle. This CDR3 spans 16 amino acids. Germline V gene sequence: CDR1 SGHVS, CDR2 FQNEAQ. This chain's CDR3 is CASSLAARRSSYEQYF. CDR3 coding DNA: TGTGCCAGCAGCTTAGCGGCGCGGAGGAGCTCCTACGAGCAGTACTTC. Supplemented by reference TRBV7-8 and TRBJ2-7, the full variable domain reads GAGVSQSPRYKVAKRGQDVALRCDPISGHVSLFWYQQALGQGPEFLTYFQNEAQLDKSGLPSDRFFAERPEGSVSTLKIQRTQQEDSAVYLCASSLAARRSSYEQYFGPGTRLTVT.

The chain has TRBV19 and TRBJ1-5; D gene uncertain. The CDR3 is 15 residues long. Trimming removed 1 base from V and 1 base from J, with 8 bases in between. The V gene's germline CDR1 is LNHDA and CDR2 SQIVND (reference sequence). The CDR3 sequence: CASSIGAASNQPQHF. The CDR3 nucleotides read TGTGCCAGTAGTATAGGGGCAGCCAGCAATCAGCCCCAGCATTTT. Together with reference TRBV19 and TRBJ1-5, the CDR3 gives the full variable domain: DGGITQSPKYLFRKEGQNVTLSCEQNLNHDAMYWYRQDPGQGLRLIYYSQIVNDFQKGDIAEGYSVSREKKESFPLTVTSAQKNPTAFYLCASSIGAASNQPQHFGDGTRLSIL.

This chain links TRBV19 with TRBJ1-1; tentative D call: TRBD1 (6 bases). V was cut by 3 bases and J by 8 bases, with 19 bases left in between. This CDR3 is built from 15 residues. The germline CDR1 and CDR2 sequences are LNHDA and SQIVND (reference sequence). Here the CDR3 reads CASSISGGLQAEAFF. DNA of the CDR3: TGTGCCAGTAGTATCTCCGGGGGGCTACAGGCAGAAGCTTTCTTT.

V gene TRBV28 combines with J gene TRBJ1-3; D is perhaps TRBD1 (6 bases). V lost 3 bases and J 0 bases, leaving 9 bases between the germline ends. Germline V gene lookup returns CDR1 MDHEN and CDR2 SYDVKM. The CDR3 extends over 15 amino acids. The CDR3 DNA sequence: TGTGCCAGCAGTTTCCAGGGGCCCTCTGGAAACACCATATATTTT. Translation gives CASSFQGPSGNTIYF.

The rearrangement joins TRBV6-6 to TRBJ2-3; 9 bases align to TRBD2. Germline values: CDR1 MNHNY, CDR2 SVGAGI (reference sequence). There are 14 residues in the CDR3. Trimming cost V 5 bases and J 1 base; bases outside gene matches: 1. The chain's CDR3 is CASSPSGGTDTQYF. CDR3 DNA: TGTGCCAGCAGTCCTAGCGGGGGCACAGATACGCAGTATTTT.

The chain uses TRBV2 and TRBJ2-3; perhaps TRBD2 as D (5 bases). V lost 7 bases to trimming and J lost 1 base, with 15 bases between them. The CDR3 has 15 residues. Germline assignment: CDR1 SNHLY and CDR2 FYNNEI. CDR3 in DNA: TGTGCCAGCAACGCAGTATCGCGGGGCACAGATACGCAGTATTTT. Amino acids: CASNAVSRGTDTQYF.

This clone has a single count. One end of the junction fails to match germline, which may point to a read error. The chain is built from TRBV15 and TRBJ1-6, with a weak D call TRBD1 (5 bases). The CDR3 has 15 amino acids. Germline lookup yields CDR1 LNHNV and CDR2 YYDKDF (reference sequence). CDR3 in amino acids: CASSQGLSYNSPLHF. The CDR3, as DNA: TGTGCCAGCAGCCAGGGTTTATCCTATAATTCACCCCTCCACTTT.

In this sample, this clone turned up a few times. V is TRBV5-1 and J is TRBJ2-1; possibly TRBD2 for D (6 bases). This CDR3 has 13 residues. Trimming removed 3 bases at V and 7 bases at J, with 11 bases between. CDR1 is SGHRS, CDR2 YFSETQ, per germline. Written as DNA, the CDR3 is TGCGCCAGCAGCTGGGACTTCTGGAATGAGCAGTTCTTC. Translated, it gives CASSWDFWNEQFF.

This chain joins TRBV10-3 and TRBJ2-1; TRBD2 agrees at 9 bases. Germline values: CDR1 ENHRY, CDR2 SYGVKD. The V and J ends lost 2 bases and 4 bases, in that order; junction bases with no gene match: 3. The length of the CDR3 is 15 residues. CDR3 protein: CAISEISGGYNEQFF. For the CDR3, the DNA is TGTGCCATCAGTGAGATTAGCGGGGGTTACAATGAGCAGTTCTTC.

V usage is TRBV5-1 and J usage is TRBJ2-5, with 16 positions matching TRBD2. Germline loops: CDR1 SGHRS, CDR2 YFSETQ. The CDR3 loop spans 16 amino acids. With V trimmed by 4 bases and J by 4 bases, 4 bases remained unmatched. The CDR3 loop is CASSQGLAGGLETQYF. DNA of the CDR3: TGCGCCAGCAGCCAGGGACTAGCGGGAGGGCTAGAGACCCAGTACTTC.

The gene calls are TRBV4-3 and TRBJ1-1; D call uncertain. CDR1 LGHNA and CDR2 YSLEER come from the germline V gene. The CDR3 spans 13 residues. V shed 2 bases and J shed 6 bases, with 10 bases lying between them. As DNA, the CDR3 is TGCGCCAGCAGCCAATGGGAGGGCGCTGAAGCTTTCTTT. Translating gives CASSQWEGAEAFF.

This chain's CDR3 is CASGSLAGVNSYNEQFF. The CDR3 bases are TGTGCCAGCGGTAGTCTAGCGGGAGTCAACTCCTACAATGAGCAGTTCTTC. The gene calls are TRBV7-6 and TRBJ2-1, with 10 bases lining up with TRBD2. Looked up from germline, CDR1 is SGHVS and CDR2 is FNYEAQ. The CDR3 is made up of 17 amino acids. J was trimmed by 0 bases and V by 8 bases; bases with no gene match: 10.

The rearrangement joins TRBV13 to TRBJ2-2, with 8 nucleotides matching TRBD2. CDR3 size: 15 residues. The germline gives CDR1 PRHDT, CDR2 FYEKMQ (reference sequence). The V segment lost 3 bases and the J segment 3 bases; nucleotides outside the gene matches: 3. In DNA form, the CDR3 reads TGTGCCAGCAGCTTGAGCGGGGGATACACCGGGGAGCTGTTTTTT. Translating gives CASSLSGGYTGELFF.

The CDR3 region has the DNA TGTGCCAGCTCCCTACCCGGGAGGGGGGGAAGGGAGACCCAGTACTTC. Amino acids: CASSLPGRGGRETQYF. The V call is TRBV21-1, the J call TRBJ2-5; the table calls TRBD2, which could not be checked here. TRBV21-1 is termed a pseudogene. This CDR3 is 16 amino acids long.

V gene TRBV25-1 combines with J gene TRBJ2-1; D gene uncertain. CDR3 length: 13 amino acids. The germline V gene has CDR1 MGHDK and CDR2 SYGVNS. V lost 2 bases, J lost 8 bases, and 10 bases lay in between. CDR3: CASSEATRYEQFF. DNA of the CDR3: TGTGCCAGCAGTGAAGCCACCAGGTATGAGCAGTTCTTC.

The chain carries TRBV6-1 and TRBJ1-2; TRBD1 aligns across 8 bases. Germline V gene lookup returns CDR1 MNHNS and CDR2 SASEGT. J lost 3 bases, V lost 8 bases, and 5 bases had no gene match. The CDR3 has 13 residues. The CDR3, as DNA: TGTGCCAGCCGGACAGGGATTGACTATGGCTACACCTTC. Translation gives CASRTGIDYGYTF.

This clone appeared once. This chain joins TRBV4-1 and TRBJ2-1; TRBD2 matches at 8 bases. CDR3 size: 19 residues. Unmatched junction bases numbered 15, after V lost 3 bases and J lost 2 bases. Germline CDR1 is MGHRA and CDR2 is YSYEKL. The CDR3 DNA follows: TGCGCCAGCAGCCAGGCGGGGCGGGGGGCTAGTGTGCCCTACAATGAGCAGTTCTTC. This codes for CASSQAGRGASVPYNEQFF.

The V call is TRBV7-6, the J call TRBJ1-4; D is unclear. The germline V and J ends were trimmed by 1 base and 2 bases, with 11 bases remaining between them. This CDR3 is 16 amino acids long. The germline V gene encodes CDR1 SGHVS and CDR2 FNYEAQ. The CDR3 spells CASSLGGSSTNEKLFF. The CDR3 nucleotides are TGTGCCAGCAGCTTAGGAGGGTCCAGCACTAATGAAAAACTGTTTTTT.

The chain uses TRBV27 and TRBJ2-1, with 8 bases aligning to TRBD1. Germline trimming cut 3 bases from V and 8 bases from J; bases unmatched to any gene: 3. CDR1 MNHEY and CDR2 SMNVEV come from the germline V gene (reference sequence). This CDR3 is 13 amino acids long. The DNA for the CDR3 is TGTGCCAGCAGTTTGGACAGGGTTGATGAGCAGTTCTTC. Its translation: CASSLDRVDEQFF.

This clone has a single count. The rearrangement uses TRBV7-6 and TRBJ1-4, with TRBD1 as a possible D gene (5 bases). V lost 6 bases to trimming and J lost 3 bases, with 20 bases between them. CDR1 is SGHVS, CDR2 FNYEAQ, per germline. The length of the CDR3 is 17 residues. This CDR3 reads CASSISDGGDPNEKLFF. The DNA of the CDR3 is TGTGCCAGCAGTATTAGTGACGGAGGGGACCCTAATGAAAAACTGTTTTTT.